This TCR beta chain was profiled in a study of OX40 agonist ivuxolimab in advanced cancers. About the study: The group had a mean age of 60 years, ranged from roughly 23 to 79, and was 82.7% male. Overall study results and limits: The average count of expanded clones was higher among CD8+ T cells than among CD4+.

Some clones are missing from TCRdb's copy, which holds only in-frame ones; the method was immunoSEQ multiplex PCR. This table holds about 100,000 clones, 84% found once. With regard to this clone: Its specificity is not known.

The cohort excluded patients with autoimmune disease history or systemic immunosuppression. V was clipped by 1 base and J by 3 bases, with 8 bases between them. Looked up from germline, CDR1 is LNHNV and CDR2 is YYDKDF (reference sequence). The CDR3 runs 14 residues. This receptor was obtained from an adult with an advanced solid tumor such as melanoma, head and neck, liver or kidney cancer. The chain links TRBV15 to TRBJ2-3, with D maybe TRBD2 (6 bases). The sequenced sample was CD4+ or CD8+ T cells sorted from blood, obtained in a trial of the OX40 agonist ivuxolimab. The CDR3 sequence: CATSRGGKTDTQYF. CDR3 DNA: TGTGCCACCAGCAGAGGCGGGAAGACAGATACGCAGTATTTT.